Listed below are T cell receptor beta chains from one sample, sequenced in a study of blood T cell repertoires in COVID-19. Sequencing used immunoSEQ multiplex PCR; TCRdb keeps in-frame clones, though not all of them. The data contain approximately 86,000 clones, just under 85% of them singletons. Sequenced input: peripheral blood. The receptor source for this set is a man in his fifties with acute or convalescent COVID-19. Both conserved end residues are part of each CDR3. A D gene is named only where the DNA matches it firmly. Clone size is shown for a subset of rows, as once, few, many or a class of expanded clone.

>.|.|TRBV3-1/TRBV3-2|TRBJ2-5
TGTGCCAGCAGCCAGATGACTAGTGGAGAGACCCAGTACTTC
CASSQMTSGETQYF
>.|medium-sized|TRBV7-9|TRBJ1-5
TGTGCCAGCAGCGGGGAGGGTGGCGGCAATCAGCCCCAGCATTTT
CASSGEGGGNQPQHF
>.|.|TRBV28|TRBJ2-7
TGTGCCAGCAGTTCACAGGGGGGGGCCTACGAGCAGTACTTC
CASSSQGGAYEQYF
>TRBD1|few|TRBV4-3|TRBJ2-2
TGCGCCAGCAGCCAAGCCGGACAGGGGGTATTGTCCAACACCGGGGAGCTGTTTTTT
CASSQAGQGVLSNTGELFF
>.|.|TRBV10-3|TRBJ1-2
TGTGCCATCGGTGGCAGCGCTAACTATGGCTACACCTTC
CAIGGSANYGYTF
>TRBD1|.|TRBV29-1|TRBJ2-7
TGCAGCGTTTACAGGGGTTCGCATGCCGAGCAGTACTTC
CSVYRGSHAEQYF
>TRBD1|.|TRBV28|TRBJ1-2
TGTTTATCCGGGACAGGGCCTAACTATGGCTACACCTTC
CLSGTGPNYGYTF
>.|.|TRBV10-2|TRBJ2-7
TGCGCCAGCAGTGACCCAGGGCTCCAGTACTTC
CASSDPGLQYF
>TRBD2|.|TRBV11-3|TRBJ2-2
TGTGCCAGCAAGCCGGGACTAGCGGGGCCCAACACCGGGGAGCTGTTTTTT
CASKPGLAGPNTGELFF
>.|.|TRBV3-1/TRBV3-2|TRBJ2-4
TGTGCCAGCAGCCAAGGGCGGGGAAGTTTTTCCTACCCTTCAGCCAAAAACATTCAGTACTTC
CASSQGRGSFSYPSAKNIQYF
>.|.|TRBV19|TRBJ2-1
TGTGCCAGTAGCCACTATCAGGGACTCGAGAATGAGCAGTTCTTC
CASSHYQGLENEQFF
>.|.|TRBV7-2|TRBJ1-5
TGTGCCAGCAGAGTAGGGGGGGGCAATCAGCCCCAGCATTTT
CASRVGGGNQPQHF
>.|.|TRBV9|TRBJ2-2
TGTGCCAGCAGCGTAGCTGGGCAGGGGACCACCGGGGAGCTGTTTTTT
CASSVAGQGTTGELFF
>TRBD1|.|TRBV7-2|TRBJ2-4
TGTGCCAGCAGTCAAGACAGGGGAGCCAAAAACATTCAGTACTTC
CASSQDRGAKNIQYF
>.|.|TRBV7-2|TRBJ1-1
TGTGCCAGCAGCTTATCTGGGGCCAGCACTACTGAAGCTTTCTTT
CASSLSGASTTEAFF
>TRBD1|.|TRBV4-3|TRBJ1-2
TGCGCCAGCAGCCAGGCGACAGGGTTGGAGGGCTACACCTTC
CASSQATGLEGYTF
>TRBD2|once|TRBV7-2|TRBJ2-1
TGTGCCAGCAGCTTAGTTGGAACAGCGGGGGGACAGACCTACAATGAGCAGTTCTTC
CASSLVGTAGGQTYNEQFF
>.|.|TRBV28|TRBJ2-7
TGTGCCAGCAGTTCTAGTCCGACGGAGTACGAGCAGTACTTC
CASSSSPTEYEQYF
>.|.|TRBV6-6|TRBJ2-1
TGTGCCAGCAGTTGGATCTCTAGTATCGATGAGCAGTTCTTC
CASSWISSIDEQFF
>.|once|TRBV4-3|TRBJ2-6
TGCGCCAGCAGCCAAGAACAATTATCGGACAGCCTTTCTGGGGCCAACGTCCTGACTTTC
CASSQEQLSDSLSGANVLTF
>.|.|TRBV30|TRBJ2-3
TGTGCCTGGAGTCCTGGCAGCACAGATACGCAGTATTTT
CAWSPGSTDTQYF
>.|.|TRBV29-1|TRBJ2-1
TGCAGCGTTGAATGGGTCGGGTGGGAGAAGAGCTCCTACAATGAGCAGTTCTTC
CSVEWVGWEKSSYNEQFF
>TRBD2|.|TRBV4-3|TRBJ2-2
TGCGCCAGCAGCCAAGAGATCGCGAACGGGGGGTACACCGGGGAGCTGTTTTTT
CASSQEIANGGYTGELFF
>.|.|TRBV7-2|TRBJ1-1
TGTGCCAGCAGTGGCGCCGGGGTGAACACTGAAGCTTTCTTT
CASSGAGVNTEAFF
>TRBD2|.|TRBV7-7|TRBJ2-5
TGTGCCAGCAGCCCTGGACTAGCGGGAGTGTTGGGTCAAGAGACCCAGTACTTC
CASSPGLAGVLGQETQYF
>.|.|TRBV6-6|TRBJ1-5
TGTGCCAGCAGTTACGCGGAAGACAATCAGCCCCAGCATTTT
CASSYAEDNQPQHF
>.|.|TRBV7-2|TRBJ1-6
TGTGCCAGCAGCTGGGACAAGGCCGTGAATTCACCCCTCCACTTT
CASSWDKAVNSPLHF
>TRBD2|.|TRBV19|TRBJ2-3
TGTGCCAGTACACTAGCGGCCCATAGCACAGATACGCAGTATTTT
CASTLAAHSTDTQYF
>TRBD1|.|TRBV6-1|TRBJ1-2
TGTGCCAGCAGTGAGGACAGGGGGAACTATGGCTACACCTTC
CASSEDRGNYGYTF
>.|.|TRBV5-1|TRBJ2-7
TGCGCCAGCAGCTTGGAAGGGGTTACCTACGAGCAGTACTTC
CASSLEGVTYEQYF
>.|.|TRBV6-5|TRBJ1-1
TGTGCCAGCAGGCGGCAACTTACCCAGGGAACTGAAGCTTTCTTT
CASRRQLTQGTEAFF
>TRBD1|once|TRBV28|TRBJ2-1
TGTGCCAGCAGTCCACATAACAACAGGGGTTCTGAGCAGTTCTTC
CASSPHNNRGSEQFF
>TRBD2|.|TRBV19|TRBJ2-5
TGTGCCAGTAGTGTTGCAAGCGGGGGTCAGGGGACCCAGTACTTC
CASSVASGGQGTQYF
>.|few|TRBV28|TRBJ2-6
TGTGCCAGCAGTACCAGGGGCCCCGGGGCCAACGTCCTGACTTTC
CASSTRGPGANVLTF
>.|.|TRBV12-3/TRBV12-4|TRBJ2-2
TGTGCCAGCAGTCTGACGGAGGACGGGGAGCTGTTTTTT
CASSLTEDGELFF
>TRBD1|.|TRBV27|TRBJ1-2
TGTGCCAGCAGTTTCTCTGACAGGGGGTCCTATGGCTACACCTTC
CASSFSDRGSYGYTF
>.|.|TRBV29-1|TRBJ2-1
TGCAGCGTTCTGCCAGGTTCGACTGAGCAGTTCTTC
CSVLPGSTEQFF
>TRBD1|.|TRBV7-2|TRBJ1-2
TGTGCCAGCAGCCCCCGCAAGGACAGGGGTTTTGGCTACACCTTC
CASSPRKDRGFGYTF
>TRBD1|.|TRBV30|TRBJ2-7
TGTGCCTGGGACAGGGGCTACGAGCAGTACTTC
CAWDRGYEQYF
>.|.|TRBV18|TRBJ1-2
TGTGCCAGCTCCCTGGGGGGAGGTGACTATGGCTACACCTTC
CASSLGGGDYGYTF
>.|.|TRBV1|TRBJ2-7
TGCACCAGCAGCCAAGATGGGGTGCCGGGACAGGGTTTTTACGAGCAGTACTTC
CTSSQDGVPGQGFYEQYF
>TRBD1|.|TRBV28|TRBJ2-7
TGTGCCAGCAGTGACCGGGACAGGGATCGCTACGAGCAGTACTTC
CASSDRDRDRYEQYF
>TRBD1|.|TRBV30|TRBJ2-7
TGTGCCTGGAGGTTGACAGGGTCTTTGGGCGAGCAGTACTTC
CAWRLTGSLGEQYF
>TRBD1|medium-sized|TRBV29-1|TRBJ1-1
TGCAGCGTTGAAGGGGGACAGGGGATTTCGGTGACTGAAGCTTTCTTT
CSVEGGQGISVTEAFF
>.|.|TRBV7-2|TRBJ2-3
TGTGCCAGCAGCCAAGCGGATCGAACAGATACGCAGTATTTT
CASSQADRTDTQYF
>TRBD2|.|TRBV4-1|TRBJ2-3
TGCGCCAGCAGCCAAGTCCTAGCGGAGGCTACAGATACGCAGTATTTT
CASSQVLAEATDTQYF
>.|.|TRBV25-1|TRBJ1-1
TGTGCCAGCAGTGAATCCGGGAGCCCGGGACGTGTTGAAGCTTTCTTT
CASSESGSPGRVEAFF
>.|once|TRBV9|TRBJ2-5
TGTGCCAGCAGTCCTCAGGGAGAGACCCAGTACTTC
CASSPQGETQYF
>TRBD1|.|TRBV5-1|TRBJ2-2
TGCGCCAGCGGACAGGGGGATAGGGGGGAGCTGTTTTTT
CASGQGDRGELFF
>.|.|TRBV30|TRBJ1-5
TGTGCCTGGAGCCGACTGGATGGGAATCAGCCCCAGCATTTT
CAWSRLDGNQPQHF
>.|.|TRBV6-2/TRBV6-3|TRBJ2-5
TGTGCCAGCAGTTCCGGGACCCAGTACTTC
CASSSGTQYF
>TRBD2|.|TRBV4-3|TRBJ2-6
TGCGCCAGCAGTCTCTTCGGACTAGCGGCTTCTGGGGCCAACGTCCTGACTTTC
CASSLFGLAASGANVLTF
>TRBD2|.|TRBV6-6|TRBJ2-3
TGTGCCAGCAGTCCACTAGCGGGGCCCACAGATACGCAGTATTTT
CASSPLAGPTDTQYF
>.|.|TRBV16|TRBJ2-3
TGTGCCAGCAGCCGCGGGGTAACAGATACGCAGTATTTT
CASSRGVTDTQYF
>.|.|TRBV5-1|TRBJ1-2
TGCGCCAGCAGCAAGTACCGGGACATCGATGGTGGCTACACCTTC
CASSKYRDIDGGYTF